This T cell receptor (beta chain) appears in the sequencing data of a study of CD8 T cells in ankylosing spondylitis. This CDR3 is 14 amino acids long. Trimming took 6 bases from V and 4 from J; bases not matched to a gene: 5. CDR1 SNHLY and CDR2 FYNNEI come from the germline V gene. Study findings and constraints: The study identified a TCR beta motif of roughly eight highly homologous variants that appeared characteristic of ankylosing spondylitis blood.

Each TCR beta library was made by quantitative 5'-RACE that incorporated molecular barcodes. TCRdb recomputed calls from the 5' RACE reads with MiXCR, one row per CDR3 protein. The table has fewer than 400,000 distinct CDR3 sequences, about a fifth seen once. A remark on this clonotype: The antigen is not known.

The rearrangement links TRBV2 to TRBJ2-1; TRBD2 aligns across 8 bases. The TCR was taken from a male donor with ankylosing spondylitis. Sequencing used blood, either unsorted or a sorted T cell fraction (not recorded which). Here the CDR3 DNA reads TGTGCCAGCAGAGCGGGAGCCCTTTACAATGAGCAGTTCTTC. Its translation: CASRAGALYNEQFF.